What follows describes a single TCR beta chain. The antigen is not known. The sample belongs to a study of PD-L1 blockade in urothelial cancer. Findings of the study overall: Survival was better when pretreatment blood TCR clonality fell below the median.

CDR3 length: 15 residues. In germline, CDR1 is SEHNR, CDR2 FQNEAQ (reference sequence). V lost 1 base and J lost 3; bases outside the gene matches: 6. Assay: immunoSEQ multiplex PCR; the TCRdb copy retains only in-frame clones and omits some. The sample includes tens of thousands of clones, around 87% of them seen just once. This specimen was PBMCs, taken around atezolizumab (anti-PD-L1) treatment. This sequence was found in a man aged 50-60 years with urothelial cancer. This chain uses TRBV7-9 with TRBJ2-7; 7 bases align to TRBD1. CDR3 amino acids: CASSLGVGGGYEQYF. The CDR3 bases are TGTGCCAGCAGCTTAGGGGTAGGGGGCGGCTACGAGCAGTACTTC. Full variable domain (outside the CDR3, taken from reference TRBV7-9 and TRBJ2-7): DTGVSQNPRHKITKRGQNVTFRCDPISEHNRLYWYRQTLGQGPEFLTYFQNEAQLEKSRLLSDRFSAERPKGSFSTLEIQRTEQGDSAMYLCASSLGVGGGYEQYFGPGTRLTVT.